This T cell receptor (beta chain) stems from a study of vaccination and CD4 T cells after COVID-19. The overall study: The study drew post-COVID samples a median roughly 110 days after diagnosis (range 35 to 161). Overlapping SARS-CoV-2, HCoV-NL63, HCoV-OC43 and HCoV-229E spike peptides stimulated the cells.

The treatment denotes: roughly ten-day PBMC culture with coronavirus spike peptide pools or control peptides (ViraFEST assay). The ends lost 6 bases at V and 5 bases at J; junction bases unmatched: 12. The CDR3 runs to 15 residues. Germline V lookup: CDR1 MGHDK, CDR2 SYGVNS. The study sequenced cultured CD4+ T cell DNA using the Oncomine TCR Beta short-read assay. TCRdb analysed the PCR reads with MiXCR anew, one entry per CDR3 protein. Of under 4,000 distinct CDR3 sequences listed, 20% are singletons. There are a few counts of this clonotype. The antigen is undetermined. The sequenced sample was CD4+ T cells from blood, cultured in vitro. The sequence was obtained from a human donor who had recovered from COVID-19. This chain connects TRBV25-1 to TRBJ2-5; 7 positions agree with TRBD2. The CDR3 DNA follows: TGTGCCAGCAGCCCCGCGACCGGGGAGGGGGAGACCCAGTACTTC. Protein sequence: CASSPATGEGETQYF.